This TCR beta chain was sequenced in a study of blood T cells in healthy people across ages. Per the germline V gene, CDR1 is SQVTM and CDR2 is ANQGSEA. CDR3 size: 12 residues. V lost 7 bases, J lost 4 bases, and 13 bases lay in between. A second roughly 7 to 12 cycle PCR used barcoded and J-beta primers. In TCRdb, the 5' RACE reads were re-called with MiXCR into one record per CDR3 protein. The sample lists about 840,000 distinct CDR3 sequences, under 35% seen once, with 9.5% to 13% in the top ten. These same data were also listed under a study on T cells of mothers and their children.

The sequenced sample consisted of blood. The receptor was isolated from a woman aged 40 to 50 in good health. The V call is TRBV29-1, the J call TRBJ1-2, with D unresolved. CDR3 coding DNA: TGCAGCGCGACTGACGGACCCTATGGCTACACCTTC. Residues: CSATDGPYGYTF. The full variable domain, its missing parts supplied by reference TRBV29-1 and TRBJ1-2, is SAVISQKPSRDICQRGTSLTIQCQVDSQVTMMFWYRQQPGQSLTLIATANQGSEATYESGFVIDKFPISRPNLTFSTLTVSNMSPEDSSIYLCSATDGPYGYTFGSGTRLTVV.